This T cell receptor (beta chain) was profiled in a study of T cells in Graves' hyperthyroidism and ophthalmopathy. Subjects with ophthalmopathy showed a Clinical Activity Score no lower than 3, a NOSPECS grade no lower than 4, and a duration shorter than 3 months. CDR1 DFQATT and CDR2 SNEGSKA come from the germline V gene (reference sequence). The CDR3 is 13 amino acids. Trimming removed 6 bases from V and 7 bases from J; junction bases left unmatched: 10. This clonotype was seen repeatedly, ten times or more. Researchers amplified the TCR beta CDR3 regions from RNA transcripts. The TCR CDR3 first-round RT-PCR relied on the HTBI primer set. TCRdb re-called the multiplex PCR reads with MiXCR, one entry per CDR3 protein. The sample holds about 600,000 distinct CDR3 sequences; approximately 15% are singletons and the top ten take 3% to 4%.

The chain employs TRBV20-1 and TRBJ2-5; TRBD2 matches 8 bases. Sequencing was done on a sample of blood. This clonotype originated in a woman in her forties with Graves' ophthalmopathy. The CDR3 region has the DNA TGCAGTGCGGATAACGGGGGGGCCGGGACCCAGTACTTC. Protein product: CSADNGGAGTQYF.